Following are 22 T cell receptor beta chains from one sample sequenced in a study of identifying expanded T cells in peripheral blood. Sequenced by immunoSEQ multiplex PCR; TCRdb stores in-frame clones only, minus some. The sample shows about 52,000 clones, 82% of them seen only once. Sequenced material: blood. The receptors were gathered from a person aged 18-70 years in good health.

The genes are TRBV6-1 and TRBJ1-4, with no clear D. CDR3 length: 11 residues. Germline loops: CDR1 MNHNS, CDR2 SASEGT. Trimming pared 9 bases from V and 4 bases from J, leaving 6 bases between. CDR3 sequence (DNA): TGTGCCAGTCTCATTAATGAAAAACTGTTTTTT. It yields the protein CASLINEKLFF.

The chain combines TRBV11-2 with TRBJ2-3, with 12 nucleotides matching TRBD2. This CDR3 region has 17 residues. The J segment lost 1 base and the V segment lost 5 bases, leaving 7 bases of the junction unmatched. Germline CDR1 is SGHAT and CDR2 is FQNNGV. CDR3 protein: CASSHGLAGGGTDTQYF. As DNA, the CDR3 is TGTGCCAGCAGCCACGGGCTAGCGGGGGGGGGCACAGATACGCAGTATTTT.

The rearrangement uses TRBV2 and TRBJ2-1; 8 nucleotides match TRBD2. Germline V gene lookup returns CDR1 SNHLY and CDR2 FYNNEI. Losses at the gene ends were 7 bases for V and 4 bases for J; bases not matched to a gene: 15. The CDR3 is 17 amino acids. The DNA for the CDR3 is TGTGCCAGCAAGAGGACGGGAGGGTTAGGTACTTACAATGAGCAGTTCTTC. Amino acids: CASKRTGGLGTYNEQFF.

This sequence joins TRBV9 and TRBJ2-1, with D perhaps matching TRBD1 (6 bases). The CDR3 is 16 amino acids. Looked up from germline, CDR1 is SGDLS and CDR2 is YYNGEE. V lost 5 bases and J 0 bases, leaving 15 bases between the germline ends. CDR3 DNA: TGTGCCAGCAGTCCGGGACAAATGAGCTCCTACAATGAGCAGTTCTTC. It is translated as CASSPGQMSSYNEQFF.

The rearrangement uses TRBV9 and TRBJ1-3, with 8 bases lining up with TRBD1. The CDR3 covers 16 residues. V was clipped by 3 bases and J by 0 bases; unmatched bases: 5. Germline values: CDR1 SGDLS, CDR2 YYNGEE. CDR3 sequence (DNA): TGTGCCAGCAGCGCCGGACAGGGATACTCTGGAAACACCATATATTTT. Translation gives CASSAGQGYSGNTIYF.

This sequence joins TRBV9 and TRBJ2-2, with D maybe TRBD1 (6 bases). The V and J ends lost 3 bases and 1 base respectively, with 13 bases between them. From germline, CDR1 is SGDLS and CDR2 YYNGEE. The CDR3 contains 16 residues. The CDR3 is CASSEQGYKNTGELFF. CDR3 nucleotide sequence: TGTGCCAGCAGCGAACAGGGCTATAAGAACACCGGGGAGCTGTTTTTT. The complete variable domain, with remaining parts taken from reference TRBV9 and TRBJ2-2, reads DSGVTQTPKHLITATGQRVTLRCSPRSGDLSVYWYQQSLDQGLQFLIQYYNGEERAKGNILERFSAQQFPDLHSELNLSSLELGDSALYFCASSEQGYKNTGELFFGEGSRLTVL.

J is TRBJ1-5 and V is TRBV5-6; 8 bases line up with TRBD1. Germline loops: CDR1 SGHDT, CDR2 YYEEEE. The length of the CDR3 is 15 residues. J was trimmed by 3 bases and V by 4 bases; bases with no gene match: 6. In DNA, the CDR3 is TGTGCCAGCAGCCCGGGACAGGAATACAATCAGCCCCAGCATTTT. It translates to CASSPGQEYNQPQHF.

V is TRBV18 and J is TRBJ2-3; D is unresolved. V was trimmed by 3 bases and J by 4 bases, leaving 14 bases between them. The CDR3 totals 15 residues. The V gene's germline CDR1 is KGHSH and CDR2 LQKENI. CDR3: CASSPQRDFADTQYF. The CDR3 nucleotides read TGTGCCAGCTCACCCCAAAGGGATTTCGCAGATACGCAGTATTTT. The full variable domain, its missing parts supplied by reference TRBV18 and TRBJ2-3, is NAGVMQNPRHLVRRRGQEARLRCSPMKGHSHVYWYRQLPEEGLKFMVYLQKENIIDESGMPKERFSAEFPKEGPSILRIQQVVRGDSAAYFCASSPQRDFADTQYFGPGTRLTVL.

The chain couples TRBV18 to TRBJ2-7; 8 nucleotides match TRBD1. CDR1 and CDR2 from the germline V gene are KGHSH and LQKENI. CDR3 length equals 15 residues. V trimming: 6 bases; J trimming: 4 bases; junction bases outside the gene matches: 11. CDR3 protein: CASSPGQGQIYEQYV. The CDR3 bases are TGTGCCAGCTCCCCAGGACAGGGTCAGATATACGAGCAGTACGTC.

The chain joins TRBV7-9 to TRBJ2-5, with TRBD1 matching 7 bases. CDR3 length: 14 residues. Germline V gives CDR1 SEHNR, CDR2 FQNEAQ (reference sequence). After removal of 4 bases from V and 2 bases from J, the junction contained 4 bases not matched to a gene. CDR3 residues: CASSWGTVQETQYF. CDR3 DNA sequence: TGTGCCAGCAGCTGGGGGACAGTTCAAGAGACCCAGTACTTC. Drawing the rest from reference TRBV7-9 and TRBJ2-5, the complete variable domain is DTGVSQNPRHKITKRGQNVTFRCDPISEHNRLYWYRQTLGQGPEFLTYFQNEAQLEKSRLLSDRFSAERPKGSFSTLEIQRTEQGDSAMYLCASSWGTVQETQYFGPGTRLLVL.

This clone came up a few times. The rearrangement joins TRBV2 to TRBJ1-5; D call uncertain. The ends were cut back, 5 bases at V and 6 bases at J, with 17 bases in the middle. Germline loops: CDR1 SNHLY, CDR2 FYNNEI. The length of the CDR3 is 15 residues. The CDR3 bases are TGTGCCAGCAGTACACGAGGGAGCACGGTTCAGCCCCAGCATTTT. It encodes CASSTRGSTVQPQHF.

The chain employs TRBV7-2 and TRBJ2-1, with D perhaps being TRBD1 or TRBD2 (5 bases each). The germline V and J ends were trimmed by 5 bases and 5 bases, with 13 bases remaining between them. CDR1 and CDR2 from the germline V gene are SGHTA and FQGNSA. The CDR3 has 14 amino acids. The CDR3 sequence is CASSPRDGHNEQFF. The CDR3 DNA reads TGTGCCAGCAGCCCTCGGGACGGTCACAATGAGCAGTTCTTC.

CDR3 sequence (DNA): TGTGCCAGCAGCTATAGCGGGCGGATAACCGGGGAGACCCAGTACTTC. The encoded protein is CASSYSGRITGETQYF. This chain joins TRBV11-2 and TRBJ2-5, with 7 bases fitting TRBD2. This CDR3 spans 16 amino acids. The J segment lost 5 bases and the V segment lost 4 bases, leaving 13 bases of the junction unmatched. Germline values: CDR1 SGHAT, CDR2 FQNNGV.

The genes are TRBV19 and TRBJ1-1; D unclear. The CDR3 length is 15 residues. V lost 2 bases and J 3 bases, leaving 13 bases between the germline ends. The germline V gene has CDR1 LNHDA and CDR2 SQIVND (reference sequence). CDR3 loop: CASSIQVAWHTEAFF. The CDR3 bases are TGTGCCAGTAGTATACAGGTTGCCTGGCACACTGAAGCTTTCTTT.

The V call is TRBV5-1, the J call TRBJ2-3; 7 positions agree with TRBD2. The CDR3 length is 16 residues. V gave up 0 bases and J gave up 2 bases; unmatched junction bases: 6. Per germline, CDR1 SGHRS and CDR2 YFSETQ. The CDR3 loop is CASSLAGLVNTDTQYF. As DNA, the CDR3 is TGCGCCAGCAGCTTGGCCGGACTAGTAAACACAGATACGCAGTATTTT. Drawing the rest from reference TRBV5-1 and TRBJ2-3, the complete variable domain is KAGVTQTPRYLIKTRGQQVTLSCSPISGHRSVSWYQQTPGQGLQFLFEYFSETQRNKGNFPGRFSGRQFSNSRSEMNVSTLELGDSALYLCASSLAGLVNTDTQYFGPGTRLTVL.

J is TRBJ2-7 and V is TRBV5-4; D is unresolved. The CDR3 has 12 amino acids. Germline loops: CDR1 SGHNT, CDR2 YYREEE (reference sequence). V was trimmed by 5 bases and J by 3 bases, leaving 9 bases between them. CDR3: CASRPPLYEQYF. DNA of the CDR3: TGTGCCAGCAGACCCCCCCTCTACGAGCAGTACTTC.

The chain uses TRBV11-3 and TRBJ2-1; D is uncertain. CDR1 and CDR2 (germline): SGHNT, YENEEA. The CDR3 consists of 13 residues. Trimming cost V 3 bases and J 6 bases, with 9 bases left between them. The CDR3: CASSFRVTNEQFF. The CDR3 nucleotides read TGTGCCAGCAGCTTTCGGGTCACCAATGAGCAGTTCTTC.

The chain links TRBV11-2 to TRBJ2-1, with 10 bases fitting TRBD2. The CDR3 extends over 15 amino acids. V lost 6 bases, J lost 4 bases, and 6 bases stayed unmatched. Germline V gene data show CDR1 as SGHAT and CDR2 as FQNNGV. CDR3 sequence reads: CASRRSSGGYNEQFF. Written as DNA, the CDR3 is TGTGCCAGCAGAAGATCTAGCGGGGGTTACAATGAGCAGTTCTTC.

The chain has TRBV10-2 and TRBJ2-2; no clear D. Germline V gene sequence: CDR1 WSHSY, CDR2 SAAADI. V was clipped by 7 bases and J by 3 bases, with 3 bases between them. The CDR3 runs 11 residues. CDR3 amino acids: CASTDTGELFF. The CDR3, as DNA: TGCGCCAGCACGGACACCGGGGAGCTGTTTTTT.

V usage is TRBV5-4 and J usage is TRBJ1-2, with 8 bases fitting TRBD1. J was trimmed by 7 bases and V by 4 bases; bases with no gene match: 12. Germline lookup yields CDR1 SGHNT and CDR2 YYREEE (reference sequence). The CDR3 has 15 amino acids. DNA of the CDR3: TGTGCCAGCAGCCCCCTTGTTCGGACAGGGAGTGGCTACACCTTC. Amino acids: CASSPLVRTGSGYTF.

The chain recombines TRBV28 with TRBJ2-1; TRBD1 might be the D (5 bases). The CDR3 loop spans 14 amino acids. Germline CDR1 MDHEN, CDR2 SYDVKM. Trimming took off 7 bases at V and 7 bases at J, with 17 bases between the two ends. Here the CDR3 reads CASTADGPGNEQFF. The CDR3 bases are TGTGCCAGCACTGCAGACGGTCCAGGGAATGAGCAGTTCTTC. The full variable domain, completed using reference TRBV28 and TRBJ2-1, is DVKVTQSSRYLVKRTGEKVFLECVQDMDHENMFWYRQDPGLGLRLIYFSYDVKMKEKGDIPEGYSVSREKKERFSLILESASTNQTSMYLCASTADGPGNEQFFGPGTRLTVL.

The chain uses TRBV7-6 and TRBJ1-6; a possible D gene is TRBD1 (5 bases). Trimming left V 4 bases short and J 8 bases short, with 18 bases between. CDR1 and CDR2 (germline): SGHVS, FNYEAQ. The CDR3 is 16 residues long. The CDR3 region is CASSSRDRAGDSPLHF. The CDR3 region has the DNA TGTGCCAGCAGCTCTAGGGACCGCGCGGGGGATTCACCCCTCCACTTT.